These 11 T cell receptor beta chains were all obtained from the same sample, sequenced in a study of shared clonotypes between healthy human individuals. The data were produced by immunoSEQ multiplex PCR, yet TCRdb's version contains in-frame clones alone and is incomplete. Here the sample spans approximately 980,000 clones, 76% being singletons. The sample taken for sequencing was memory CD4+ T cells sorted from blood. Subset here: CD45RA-negative fraction. These TCRs come from a man aged 18 to 29 in good health.

CDR3 sequence (DNA): TGTGCCAGCAGTTTCTTCGTTTTGAGTGAAAAACTGTTTTTT. Translation gives CASSFFVLSEKLFF. This sequence joins TRBV28 and TRBJ1-4; D gene ambiguous. The CDR3 is made up of 14 amino acids. V gave up 3 bases and J gave up 7 bases, with 12 bases separating them. CDR1 is MDHEN, CDR2 SYDVKM, per germline. The full variable domain, in which reference TRBV28 and TRBJ1-4 provide the parts outside the CDR3, is DVKVTQSSRYLVKRTGEKVFLECVQDMDHENMFWYRQDPGLGLRLIYFSYDVKMKEKGDIPEGYSVSREKKERFSLILESASTNQTSMYLCASSFFVLSEKLFFGSGTQLSVL.

The chain combines TRBV5-6 with TRBJ2-7, with 7 bases that match TRBD1. With 9 bases clipped from V and 0 bases from J, the junction kept 9 bases outside the gene matches. Germline V gene sequence: CDR1 SGHDT, CDR2 YYEEEE. CDR3 length: 14 residues. CDR3 coding DNA: TGTGCCACCAGAAGACAGGGAAGCTCCTACGAGCAGTACTTC. Translated, it gives CATRRQGSSYEQYF. Combining the CDR3 with reference TRBV5-6 and TRBJ2-7 gives the whole variable domain DAGVTQSPTHLIKTRGQQVTLRCSPKSGHDTVSWYQQALGQGPQFIFQYYEEEERQRGNFPDRFSGHQFPNYSSELNVNALLLGDSALYLCATRRQGSSYEQYFGPGTRLTVT.

This chain joins TRBV7-6 and TRBJ2-3; TRBD1 might be the D (5 bases). Germline lookup yields CDR1 SGHVS and CDR2 FNYEAQ. The CDR3 runs 13 residues. V shed 11 bases and J shed 0 bases, with 12 bases lying between them. Written as DNA, the CDR3 is TGTGCCGCAGGGCCAGCCAGCACAGATACGCAGTATTTT. Encoded protein: CAAGPASTDTQYF. Combining the CDR3 with reference TRBV7-6 and TRBJ2-3 gives the whole variable domain GAGVSQSPRYKVTKRGQDVALRCDPISGHVSLYWYRQALGQGPEFLTYFNYEAQQDKSGLPNDRFSAERPEGSISTLTIQRTEQRDSAMYRCAAGPASTDTQYFGPGTRLTVL.

The CDR3 is CASSTQGGNQPQHF. In DNA form, the CDR3 reads TGTGCCAGCAGCACTCAGGGGGGCAATCAGCCCCAGCATTTT. The chain recombines TRBV4-2 with TRBJ1-5, with TRBD1 matching over 7 bases. Per germline, CDR1 LGHNA and CDR2 YNFKEQ. V was clipped by 5 bases and J by 2 bases; unmatched bases: 3. The CDR3 extends over 14 amino acids.

The J gene is TRBJ2-5, the V gene TRBV6-5, with TRBD1 as a possible D gene (6 bases). V was shortened by 6 bases and J by 4 bases, with 12 bases between the two germline ends. The germline gives CDR1 MNHEY, CDR2 SVGAGI. The CDR3 contains 13 residues. The CDR3 region has the DNA TGTGCCAGCAGCCAAACAGGGTCAGAGACCCAGTACTTC. Residues: CASSQTGSETQYF.

Concerning this clone itself: This sample also contains other DNA sequences that code for the same CDR3. The genes are TRBV19 and TRBJ1-1, with a possible D match to TRBD1 (6 bases). Germline V gene data show CDR1 as LNHDA and CDR2 as SQIVND (reference sequence). Trimming took 5 bases from V and 1 from J, leaving 8 bases between them. The CDR3 contains 13 residues. CDR3 coding DNA: TGTGCCAGTAGTCCGACAGGGAACACTGAAGCTTTCTTT. Translated, it gives CASSPTGNTEAFF.

This chain joins TRBV4-3 and TRBJ1-4; tentative D call: TRBD1 (5 bases). V lost 2 bases to trimming and J lost 5 bases, with 15 bases between them. CDR1 and CDR2 (germline): LGHNA, YSLEER. The CDR3 is made up of 16 amino acids. The CDR3 DNA reads as TGCGCCAGCAGCCAAAACGGTGGGGGGATGAATGAAAAACTGTTTTTT. Protein product: CASSQNGGGMNEKLFF.

V is TRBV2 and J is TRBJ2-5; TRBD1 might be the D (5 bases). Germline-derived CDR1 and CDR2 are SNHLY and FYNNEI. The CDR3 covers 12 residues. The V and J ends lost 6 bases and 5 bases respectively, with 10 bases between them. CDR3 residues: CASRGVGETQYF. CDR3 nucleotide sequence: TGTGCCAGCAGAGGGGTGGGGGAGACCCAGTACTTC.

In this sample, this clone turned up a few times. The chain joins TRBV6-6 to TRBJ2-3; D is undetermined. The CDR3 runs 14 residues. Trimming shortened V by 7 bases and J by 5 bases, and 16 bases separated the two germline ends. Germline CDR1 and CDR2: MNHNY and SVGAGI (reference sequence). The CDR3 region is CASNRNGVKDTQYF. The CDR3 DNA reads as TGTGCCAGCAACCGGAATGGGGTGAAAGATACGCAGTATTTT.

The chain has TRBV29-1 and TRBJ2-3; 14 nucleotides match TRBD2. This CDR3 contains 19 residues. V trimming: 6 bases; J trimming: 4 bases; junction bases outside the gene matches: 18. Per germline, CDR1 SQVTM and CDR2 ANQGSEA. CDR3 nucleotide sequence: TGCAGCGTACTTGCCCGGACAGTGACTAGCGGGGGGGCAGCAGATACGCAGTATTTT. This translates into CSVLARTVTSGGAADTQYF.

This clone was seen just once. V usage is TRBV19 and J usage is TRBJ2-3; TRBD1 aligns across 8 bases. The CDR3 is 13 amino acids. J lost 5 bases, V lost 6 bases, and 4 bases had no gene match. Germline V CDR1 and CDR2: LNHDA, SQIVND (reference sequence). CDR3 residues: CASRKTGVDTQYF. As DNA, the CDR3 is TGTGCCAGTAGGAAGACAGGGGTAGATACGCAGTATTTT.